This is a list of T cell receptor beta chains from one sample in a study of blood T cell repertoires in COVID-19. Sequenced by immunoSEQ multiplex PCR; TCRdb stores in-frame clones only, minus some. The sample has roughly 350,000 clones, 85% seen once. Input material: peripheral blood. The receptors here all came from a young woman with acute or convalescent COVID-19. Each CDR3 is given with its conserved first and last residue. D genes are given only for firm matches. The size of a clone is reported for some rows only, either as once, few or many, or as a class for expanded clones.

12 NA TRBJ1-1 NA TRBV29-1 CSGQRPNTEAFF TGCAGCGGACAACGACCGAACACTGAAGCTTTCTTT
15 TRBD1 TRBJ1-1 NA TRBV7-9 CASSSGTGLNTEAFF TGTGCCAGCAGCTCCGGGACAGGGTTGAACACTGAAGCTTTCTTT
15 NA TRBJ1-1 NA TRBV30 CAWSVLGLMNTEAFF TGTGCCTGGAGTGTACTTGGGCTTATGAACACTGAAGCTTTCTTT
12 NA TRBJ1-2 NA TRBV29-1 CSVDGLRDGYTF TGCAGCGTTGACGGACTTCGGGATGGCTACACCTTC
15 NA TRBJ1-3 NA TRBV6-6 CASSYFGGQGNTIYF TGTGCCAGCAGTTACTTCGGGGGGCAAGGAAACACCATATATTTT
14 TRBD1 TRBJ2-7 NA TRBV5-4 CASSLDKGANEQYF TGTGCCAGCAGCCTCGATAAGGGGGCGAACGAGCAGTACTTC
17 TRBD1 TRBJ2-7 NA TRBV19 CASSIVPVTGESYEQYF TGTGCCAGTAGTATAGTCCCGGTGACAGGGGAGTCCTACGAGCAGTACTTC
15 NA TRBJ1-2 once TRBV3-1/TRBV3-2 CASSAQYSFNYGYTF TGTGCCAGCAGCGCACAATACAGCTTCAACTATGGCTACACCTTC
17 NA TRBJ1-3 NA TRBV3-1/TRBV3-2 CASSQLPWAYSGNTIYF TGTGCCAGCAGCCAACTTCCTTGGGCTTACTCTGGAAACACCATATATTTT
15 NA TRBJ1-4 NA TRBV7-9 CASTPQGGTNEKLFF TGTGCCAGCACCCCGCAGGGTGGAACTAATGAAAAACTGTTTTTT
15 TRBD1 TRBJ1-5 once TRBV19 CASIYKQGGNQPQHF TGTGCCAGCATTTATAAACAGGGGGGGAATCAGCCCCAGCATTTT
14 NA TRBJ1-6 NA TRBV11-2 CASSSGGQGSPLHF TGTGCCAGCAGCTCGGGGGGACAAGGTTCACCCCTCCACTTT
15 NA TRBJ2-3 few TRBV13 CASSLASKNSDTQYF TGTGCCAGCAGCTTAGCGTCAAAAAACTCCGATACGCAGTATTTT
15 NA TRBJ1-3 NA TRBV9 CASSPQGLSGNTIYF TGTGCCAGCAGCCCTCAGGGGCTAAGTGGAAACACCATATATTTT
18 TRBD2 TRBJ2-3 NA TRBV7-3 CASSPDGTSGSATDTQYF TGTGCCAGCAGCCCCGATGGGACTAGCGGTTCAGCCACAGATACGCAGTATTTT
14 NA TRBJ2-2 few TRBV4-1 CASSSIDDRGGLFF TGCGCCAGCAGCAGCATTGATGACCGGGGAGGGCTGTTTTTT
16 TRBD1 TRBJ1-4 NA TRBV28 CASSLRGTGSNEKLFF TGTGCCAGCAGTTTAAGGGGGACAGGCTCTAATGAAAAACTGTTTTTT
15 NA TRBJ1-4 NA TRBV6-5 CASSLNRATNEKLFF TGTGCCAGCAGTTTGAACCGAGCAACTAATGAAAAACTGTTTTTT
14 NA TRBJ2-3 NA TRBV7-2 CASSSTRYTDTQYF TGTGCCAGCAGCTCTACTAGGTACACAGATACGCAGTATTTT
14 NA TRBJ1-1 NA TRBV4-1 CASSDAGLNTEAFF TGCGCCAGCAGTGACGCAGGCCTCAACACTGAAGCTTTCTTT
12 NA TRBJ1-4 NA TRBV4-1 CASAGGDEKLFF TGCGCCTCCGCCGGGGGTGATGAAAAACTGTTTTTT
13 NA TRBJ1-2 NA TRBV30 CAWSRIAAAGYTF TGTGCCTGGAGTAGAATAGCAGCCGCTGGCTACACCTTC
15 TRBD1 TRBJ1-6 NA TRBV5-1 CASSLGTGGNSPLHF TGCGCCAGCAGCTTGGGGACAGGGGGTAATTCACCCCTCCACTTT
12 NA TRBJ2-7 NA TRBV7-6 CASSPTGGEQYF TGTGCCAGCAGCCCGACCGGAGGCGAGCAGTACTTC
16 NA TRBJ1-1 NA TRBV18 CASSPRSEVPNTEAFF TGTGCCAGCTCACCAAGATCTGAGGTACCGAACACTGAAGCTTTCTTT
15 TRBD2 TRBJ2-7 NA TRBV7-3 CASSLASGRQYEQYF TGTGCCAGCAGCTTAGCTAGCGGGAGACAGTACGAGCAGTACTTC
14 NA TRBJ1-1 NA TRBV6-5 CASIKLGGKTEAFF TGTGCCAGCATTAAACTCGGGGGGAAGACTGAAGCTTTCTTT
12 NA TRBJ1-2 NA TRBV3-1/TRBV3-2 CASSQVGQGYTF TGTGCCAGCAGCCAAGTGGGACAAGGCTACACCTTC
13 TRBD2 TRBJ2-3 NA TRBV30 CAWSVRGTSSQYF TGTGCCTGGAGTGTAAGGGGGACTAGTTCGCAGTATTTT
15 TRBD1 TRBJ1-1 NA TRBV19 CASSAGGDRLPEAFF TGTGCCAGTAGTGCCGGGGGGGACAGACTACCTGAAGCTTTCTTT
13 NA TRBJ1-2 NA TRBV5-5 CASSLDGGYGYTF TGTGCCAGCAGCTTAGACGGGGGGTATGGCTACACCTTC
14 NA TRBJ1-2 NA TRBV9 CASSVGLAGSGYTF TGTGCCAGCAGCGTAGGCCTAGCGGGGTCTGGCTACACCTTC
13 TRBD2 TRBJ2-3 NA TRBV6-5 CASSRDYTDTQYF TGTGCCAGCAGCCGGGACTACACAGATACGCAGTATTTT
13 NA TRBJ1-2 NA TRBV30 CAWSPDTDYGYTF TGTGCCTGGAGTCCGGACACGGACTATGGCTACACCTTC
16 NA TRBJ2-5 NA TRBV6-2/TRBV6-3 CASSYSKKGPQETQYF TGTGCCAGCAGTTACTCGAAAAAGGGGCCCCAAGAGACCCAGTACTTC
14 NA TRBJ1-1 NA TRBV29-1 CSVVRAVPNTEAFF TGCAGCGTTGTCAGGGCGGTACCTAACACTGAAGCTTTCTTT
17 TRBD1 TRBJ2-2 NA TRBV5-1 CASSRTGTASNTGELFF TGCGCCAGCAGCCGAACCGGGACAGCCTCGAACACCGGGGAGCTGTTTTTT
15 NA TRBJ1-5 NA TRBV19 CASSIGGDGYQPQHF TGTGCCAGTAGTATAGGGGGGGACGGATATCAGCCCCAGCATTTT
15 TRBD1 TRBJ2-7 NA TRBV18 CASSPGQGLLYEQYF TGTGCCAGCTCACCTGGACAGGGATTGTTGTACGAGCAGTACTTC
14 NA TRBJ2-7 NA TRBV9 CASSVGSSSYEQYF TGTGCCAGCAGCGTAGGTTCTAGTAGCTACGAGCAGTACTTC
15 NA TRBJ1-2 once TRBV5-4 CASSLITPANYGYTF TGTGCCAGCAGCTTGATTACCCCAGCTAACTATGGCTACACCTTC
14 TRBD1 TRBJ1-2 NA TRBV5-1 CASSLGQGKDGYTF TGCGCCAGCAGCTTGGGACAGGGGAAGGATGGCTACACCTTC
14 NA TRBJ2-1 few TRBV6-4 CASSEEGTHNEQFF TGTGCCAGCAGTGAGGAGGGGACCCACAATGAGCAGTTCTTC
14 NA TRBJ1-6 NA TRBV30 CAGQQSSYNSPLHF TGTGCCGGGCAACAGAGCTCCTATAATTCACCCCTCCACTTT
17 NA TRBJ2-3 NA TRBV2 CASSAGIIYSSTDTQYF TGTGCCAGCAGTGCGGGGATTATCTATTCTAGCACAGATACGCAGTATTTT
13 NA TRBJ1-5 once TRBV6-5 CASSYQGDQPQHF TGTGCCAGCAGTTACCAGGGTGATCAGCCCCAGCATTTT
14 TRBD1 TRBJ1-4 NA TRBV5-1 CASSVGQLNEKLFF TGCGCCAGCAGCGTGGGACAGCTGAATGAAAAACTGTTTTTT
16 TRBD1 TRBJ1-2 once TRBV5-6 CASSLPPNGQGTGYTF TGTGCCAGCAGCTTACCACCAAACGGACAGGGGACTGGCTACACCTTC
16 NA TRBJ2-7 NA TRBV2 CASSAPESGTSYEQYF TGTGCCAGCAGTGCCCCGGAAAGCGGAACCTCCTACGAGCAGTACTTC
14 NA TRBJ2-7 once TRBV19 CASSIGVSSYEQYF TGTGCCAGTAGTATTGGAGTGAGCTCCTACGAGCAGTACTTC
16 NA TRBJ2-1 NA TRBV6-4 CASSDSGSYSYNEQFF TGTGCCAGCAGTGACAGTGGGAGTTACTCCTACAATGAGCAGTTCTTC
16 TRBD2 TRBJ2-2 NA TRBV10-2 CATALAGETNTGELFF TGCGCCACCGCACTAGCGGGGGAAACGAACACCGGGGAGCTGTTTTTT
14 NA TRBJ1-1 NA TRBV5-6 CASSKQVTNTEAFF TGTGCCAGCAGCAAACAGGTTACGAACACTGAAGCTTTCTTT
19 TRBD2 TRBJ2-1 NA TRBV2 CASSERAPLAGDLNNEQFF TGTGCCAGCAGTGAGCGGGCCCCACTAGCGGGAGATTTAAACAATGAGCAGTTCTTC
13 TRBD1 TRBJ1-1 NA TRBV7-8 CASSSDRVGEAFF TGTGCCAGCAGCTCGGACAGGGTGGGTGAAGCTTTCTTT